This T cell receptor beta chain was sequenced for a study of shared clonotypes between healthy human individuals. Study-wide context: Donors, aged 18 to 49, were two women and a few men.

Using ten immunoSEQ deep assay plates, investigators sequenced unsorted PBMC DNA. TCRdb keeps only in-frame clones here, not all; method: immunoSEQ multiplex PCR. The table shows 450,000 to 500,000 clones, with roughly 80% occurring only once. CDR3 size: 13 residues. The V gene's germline CDR1 is SGDLS and CDR2 YYNGEE. V lost 4 bases, J lost 4 bases, and 10 bases lay in between. Every contributor of samples was a Caucasian grown-up residing in Nashville, Tennessee. In this sample, this clone turned up many times. The sequence derives from a middle-aged woman in good health. Some clones in this sample may be carry-over from other donors' samples. The sequencing input was PBMCs. The genes are TRBV9 and TRBJ2-3; D is unresolved. In DNA form, the CDR3 reads TGTGCCAGCAGCTTGGAAGGCGCAGATACGCAGTATTTT. It specifies CASSLEGADTQYF.